The present T cell receptor beta chain was sequenced within a study of CD8 T cells in ankylosing spondylitis. Study observations and caveats: A TCR beta motif made of under 10 highly homologous variants seemed typical of ankylosing spondylitis blood.

Notes on this clonotype: Its antigen is unidentified.

TCRdb passed the 5' RACE reads through MiXCR, listing each CDR3 protein once. The table records roughly 470,000 distinct CDR3 sequences, 26% of them present only once. This clonotype was obtained from a male donor with ankylosing spondylitis. What was sequenced was blood, either unsorted or a sorted T cell fraction (not recorded which).

CDR3 DNA: TGCGCCAGCAGCACCAGCACTAGCGGGAGAGGCACAGATACGCAGTATTTT. This translates into CASSTSTSGRGTDTQYF. The chain joins TRBV5-1 to TRBJ2-3; 11 bases align to TRBD2. Germline assignment: CDR1 SGHRS and CDR2 YFSETQ. The junction had 8 bases not matched to a gene; V was cut back by 4 bases and J by 1 base. CDR3 length equals 17 residues.